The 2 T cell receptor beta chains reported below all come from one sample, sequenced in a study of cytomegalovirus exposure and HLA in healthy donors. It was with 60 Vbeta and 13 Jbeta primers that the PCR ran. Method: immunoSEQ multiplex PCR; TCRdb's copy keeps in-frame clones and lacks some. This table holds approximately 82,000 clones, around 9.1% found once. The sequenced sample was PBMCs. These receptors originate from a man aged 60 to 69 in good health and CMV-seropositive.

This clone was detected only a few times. The CDR3 loop is CASSLARLAGGLGNIQYF. CDR3 bases: TGTGCCAGCAGCTTGGCCCGGCTAGCGGGGGGGCTTGGAAACATTCAGTACTTC. J is TRBJ2-4 and V is TRBV5-8, with 12 bases lining up with TRBD2. The CDR3 extends over 18 amino acids. V lost 0 bases and J lost 6; bases outside the gene matches: 10. CDR1 and CDR2 (germline): SGHTS, YDEGEE.

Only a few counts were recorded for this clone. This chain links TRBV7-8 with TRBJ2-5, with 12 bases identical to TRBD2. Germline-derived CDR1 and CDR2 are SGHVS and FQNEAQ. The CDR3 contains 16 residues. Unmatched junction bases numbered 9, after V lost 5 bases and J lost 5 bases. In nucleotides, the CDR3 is TGTGCCAGCAGCCCCCTAGCGGGAGGGCCCAGCGAGACCCAGTACTTC. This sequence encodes CASSPLAGGPSETQYF.